This TCR beta chain emerged from a study of blood T cell repertoires in COVID-19. Study details: Samples representing acute and convalescent COVID-19 were sourced from the United States, Italy and Spain. Nucleic acid was either cDNA or gDNA, and it came from T cells, B-cell-depleted T cells, or PBMCs.

Measured with immunoSEQ multiplex PCR; TCRdb has only the in-frame clones, and not every one. The table records about 260,000 clones, over 75% of them present only once. J was trimmed by 7 bases and V by 2 bases; bases with no gene match: 4. Germline CDR1 and CDR2: SGHTA and FQGTGA. The CDR3 has 14 amino acids. As regards this clone: This sample also contains other DNA sequences that code for the same CDR3.

This sequence was found in a woman between 45 and 65 years old with acute or convalescent COVID-19. The chain has TRBV7-3 and TRBJ2-1; TRBD2 matches at 8 bases. Sequencing was performed on peripheral blood. The CDR3 loop reads CASSLLAGGNEQFF. The CDR3, as DNA: TGTGCCAGCAGCTTACTAGCGGGCGGAAATGAGCAGTTCTTC.